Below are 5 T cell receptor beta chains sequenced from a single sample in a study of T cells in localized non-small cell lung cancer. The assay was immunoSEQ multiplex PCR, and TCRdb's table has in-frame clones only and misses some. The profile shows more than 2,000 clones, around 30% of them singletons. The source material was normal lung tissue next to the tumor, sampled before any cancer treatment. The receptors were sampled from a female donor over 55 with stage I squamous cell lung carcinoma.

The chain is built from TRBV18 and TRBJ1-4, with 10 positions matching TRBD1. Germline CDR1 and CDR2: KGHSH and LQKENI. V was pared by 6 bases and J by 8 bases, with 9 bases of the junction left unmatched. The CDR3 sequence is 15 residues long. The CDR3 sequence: CASSPRQGAGEKLFF. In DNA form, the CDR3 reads TGTGCCAGCTCCCCTAGACAGGGGGCAGGAGAAAAACTGTTTTTT.

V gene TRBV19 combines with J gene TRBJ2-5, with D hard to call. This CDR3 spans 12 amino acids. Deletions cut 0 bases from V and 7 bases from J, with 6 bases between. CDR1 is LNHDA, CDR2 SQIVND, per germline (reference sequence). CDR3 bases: TGTGCCAGTAGTATAGATCAAAGGACCCAGTACTTC. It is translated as CASSIDQRTQYF.

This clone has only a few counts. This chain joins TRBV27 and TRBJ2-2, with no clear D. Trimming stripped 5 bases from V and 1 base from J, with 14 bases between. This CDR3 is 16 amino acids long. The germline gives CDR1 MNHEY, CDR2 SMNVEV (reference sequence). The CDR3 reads CASSPWVVLNTGELFF. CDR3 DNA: TGTGCCAGCAGTCCTTGGGTGGTACTGAACACCGGGGAGCTGTTTTTT.

The DNA of the CDR3 is TGTGCCAGCAGATCGCCAATGGGCCGCTCTGGAAACACCATATATTTT. Its translation: CASRSPMGRSGNTIYF. This rearrangement joins TRBV28 to TRBJ1-3; the D is unclear. CDR1 is MDHEN and CDR2 is SYDVKM in the germline V gene. CDR3 length equals 16 residues. The V gene lost 6 bases and the J gene lost 0 bases, with 15 bases spanning the gap.

CDR3 DNA sequence: TGTGCCAGCAGCCCCCCGACAGGGGCTCGCAATCAGCCCCAGCATTTT. The encoded protein is CASSPPTGARNQPQHF. The chain uses TRBV28 and TRBJ1-5, with 8 nucleotides matching TRBD1. CDR1 and CDR2 from the germline V gene are MDHEN and SYDVKM. V gave up 6 bases and J gave up 2 bases; unmatched junction bases: 9. The CDR3 loop spans 16 amino acids.